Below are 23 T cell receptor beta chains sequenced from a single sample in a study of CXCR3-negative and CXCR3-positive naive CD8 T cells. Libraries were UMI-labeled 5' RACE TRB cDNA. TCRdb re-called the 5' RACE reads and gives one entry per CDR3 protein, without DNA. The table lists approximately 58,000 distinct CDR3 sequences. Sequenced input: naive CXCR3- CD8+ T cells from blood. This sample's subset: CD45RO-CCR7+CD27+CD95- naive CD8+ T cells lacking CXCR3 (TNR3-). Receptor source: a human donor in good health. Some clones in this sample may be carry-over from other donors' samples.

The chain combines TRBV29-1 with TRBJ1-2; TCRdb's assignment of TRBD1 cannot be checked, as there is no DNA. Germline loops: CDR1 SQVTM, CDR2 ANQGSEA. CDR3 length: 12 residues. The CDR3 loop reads CSVDDRAYGYTF.

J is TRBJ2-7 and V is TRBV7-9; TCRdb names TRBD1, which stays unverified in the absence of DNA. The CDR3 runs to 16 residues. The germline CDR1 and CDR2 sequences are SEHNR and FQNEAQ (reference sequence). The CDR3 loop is CASSTRTGLASYEQYF.

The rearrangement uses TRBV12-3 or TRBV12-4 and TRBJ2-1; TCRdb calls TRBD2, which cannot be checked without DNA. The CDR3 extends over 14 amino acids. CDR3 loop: CASSFGSGANEQFF.

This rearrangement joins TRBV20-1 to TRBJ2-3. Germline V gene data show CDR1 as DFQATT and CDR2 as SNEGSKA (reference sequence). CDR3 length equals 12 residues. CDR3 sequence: CSARDRPDTQYF.

This chain's CDR3 is CASSYLGGLNTEAFF. The chain is built from TRBV6-5 and TRBJ1-1; TCRdb calls TRBD1, which cannot be checked without DNA. In germline, CDR1 is MNHEY, CDR2 SVGAGI. This CDR3 is 15 amino acids long.

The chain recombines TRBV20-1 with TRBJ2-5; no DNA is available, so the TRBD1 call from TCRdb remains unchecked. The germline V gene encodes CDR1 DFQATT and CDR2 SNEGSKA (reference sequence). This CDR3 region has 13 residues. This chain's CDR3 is CSASKGVLETQYF.

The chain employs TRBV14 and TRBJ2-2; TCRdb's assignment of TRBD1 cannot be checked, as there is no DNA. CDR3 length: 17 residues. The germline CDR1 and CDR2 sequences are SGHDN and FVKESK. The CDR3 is CASSQDWGRPNTGELFF.

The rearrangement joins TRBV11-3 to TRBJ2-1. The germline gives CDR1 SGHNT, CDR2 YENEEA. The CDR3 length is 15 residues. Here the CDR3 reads CASSRTRSSYNEQFF.

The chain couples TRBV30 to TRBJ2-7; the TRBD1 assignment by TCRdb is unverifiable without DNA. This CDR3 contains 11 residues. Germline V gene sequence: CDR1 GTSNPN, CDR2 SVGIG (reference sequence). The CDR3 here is CAWGAGYEQYF.

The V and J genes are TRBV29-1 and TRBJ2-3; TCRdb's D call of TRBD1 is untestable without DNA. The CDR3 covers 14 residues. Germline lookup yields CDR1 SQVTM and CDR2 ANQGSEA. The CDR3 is CSVLGGRGSDTQYF.

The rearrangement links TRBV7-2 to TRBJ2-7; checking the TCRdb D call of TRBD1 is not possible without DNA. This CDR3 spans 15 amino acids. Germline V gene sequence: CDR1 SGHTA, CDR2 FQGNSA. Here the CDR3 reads CASSSPGPASYEQYF. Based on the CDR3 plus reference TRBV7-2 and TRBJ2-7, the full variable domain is GAGVSQSPSNKVTEKGKDVELRCDPISGHTALYWYRQSLGQGLEFLIYFQGNSAPDKSGLPSDRFSAERTGGSVSTLTIQRTQQEDSAVYLCASSSPGPASYEQYFGPGTRLTVT.

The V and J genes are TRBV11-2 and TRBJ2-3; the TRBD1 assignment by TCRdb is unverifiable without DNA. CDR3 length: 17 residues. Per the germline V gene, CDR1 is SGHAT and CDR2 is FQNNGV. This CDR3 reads CASGNLGGGARTDTQYF.

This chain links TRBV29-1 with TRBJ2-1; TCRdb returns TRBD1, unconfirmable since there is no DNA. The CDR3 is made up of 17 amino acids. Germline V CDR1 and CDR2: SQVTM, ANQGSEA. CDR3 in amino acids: CSGGGGPDMPRYNEQFF.

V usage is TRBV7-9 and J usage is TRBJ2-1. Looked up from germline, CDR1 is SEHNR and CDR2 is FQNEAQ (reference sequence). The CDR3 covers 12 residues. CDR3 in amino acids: CASSPRSNEQFF.

CDR3 loop: CASSLGDSSWEQYF. The chain couples TRBV5-1 to TRBJ2-7; the D call of TRBD1 rests on TCRdb alone, since no DNA is present to check it. CDR3 length equals 14 residues. Germline CDR1 is SGHRS and CDR2 is YFSETQ.

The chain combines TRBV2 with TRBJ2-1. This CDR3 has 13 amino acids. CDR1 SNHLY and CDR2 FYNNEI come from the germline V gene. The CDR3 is CASSGGPYNEQFF.

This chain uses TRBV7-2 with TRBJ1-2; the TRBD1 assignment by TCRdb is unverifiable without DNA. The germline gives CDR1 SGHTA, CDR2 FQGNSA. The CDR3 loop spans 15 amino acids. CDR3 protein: CASSLADRDFDGYTF.

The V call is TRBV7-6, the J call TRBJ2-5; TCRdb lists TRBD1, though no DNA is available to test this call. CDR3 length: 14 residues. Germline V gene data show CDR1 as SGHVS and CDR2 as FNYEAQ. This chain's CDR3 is CASSFSPGQETQYF.

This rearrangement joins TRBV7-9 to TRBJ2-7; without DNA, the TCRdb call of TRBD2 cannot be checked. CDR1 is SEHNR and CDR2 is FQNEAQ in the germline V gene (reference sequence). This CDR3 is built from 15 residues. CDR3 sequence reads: CASSSIAGGPYEQYF.

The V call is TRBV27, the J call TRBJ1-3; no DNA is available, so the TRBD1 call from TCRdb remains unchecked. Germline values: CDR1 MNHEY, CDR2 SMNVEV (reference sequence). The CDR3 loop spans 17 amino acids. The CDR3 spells CASSSAFTGVGGNTIYF.

CDR3 loop: CASSYGTAQETQYF. The chain employs TRBV2 and TRBJ2-5; TCRdb designates TRBD1, a call that cannot be tested without DNA. The CDR3 length is 14 residues. Germline-derived CDR1 and CDR2 are SNHLY and FYNNEI.

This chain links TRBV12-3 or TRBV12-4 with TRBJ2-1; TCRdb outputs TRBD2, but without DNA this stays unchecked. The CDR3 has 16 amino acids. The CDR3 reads CASSGLAGGSYNEQFF.

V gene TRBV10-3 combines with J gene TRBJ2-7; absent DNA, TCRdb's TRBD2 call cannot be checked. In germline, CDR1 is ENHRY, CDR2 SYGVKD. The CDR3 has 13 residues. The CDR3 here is CAISERGGYEQYF.